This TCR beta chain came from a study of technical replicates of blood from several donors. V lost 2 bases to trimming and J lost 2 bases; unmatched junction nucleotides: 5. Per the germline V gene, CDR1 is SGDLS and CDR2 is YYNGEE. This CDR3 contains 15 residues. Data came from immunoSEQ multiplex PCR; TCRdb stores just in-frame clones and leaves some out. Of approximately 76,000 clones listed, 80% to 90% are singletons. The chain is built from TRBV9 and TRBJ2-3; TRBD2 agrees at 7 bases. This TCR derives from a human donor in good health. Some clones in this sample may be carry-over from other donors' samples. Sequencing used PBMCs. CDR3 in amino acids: CASSVGGGDTDTQYF. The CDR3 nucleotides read TGTGCCAGCAGCGTTGGGGGAGGGGACACAGATACGCAGTATTTT.